This T cell receptor beta chain stems from a study of T cells in localized non-small cell lung cancer. Overall study results and limits: A median of approximately 60 of the top 100 tumor clones appeared in adjacent lung, which was paired and uninvolved. Blood T cell density predicted longer survival; adjacent-lung clonality, shorter. Adjacent uninvolved lung had the highest clonality, suggesting focused antigen responses.

Turning to this clone: Its antigen is unknown.

Clones were read by immunoSEQ multiplex PCR, and TCRdb kept only the in-frame ones, dropping some. The sample holds under 15,000 clones, roughly 80% seen once. V dropped 6 bases and J dropped 0 bases, with 19 bases sitting between them. The CDR3 contains 17 residues. In germline, CDR1 is MDHEN, CDR2 SYDVKM. This receptor was taken from a male donor older than 55 with stage I squamous cell lung carcinoma. The sample here was peripheral blood, taken before any cancer treatment. The chain is built from TRBV28 and TRBJ2-3; the D is unclear. CDR3 residues: CASSRNLAYTSTDTQYF. CDR3 nucleotide sequence: TGTGCCAGCAGCAGAAACTTAGCTTACACTAGCACAGATACGCAGTATTTT.